One TCR beta chain is described in this entry. Its antigen is unknown. The sample comes from a study of T cell repertoires in ileal Crohn's disease. Findings of the study overall: High-frequency clones were more common in sorted CD8 than CD4 cells. Endoscopic recurrence occurred in every patient whose clonality exceeded 26.8%.

Per sample, about 480 nanograms of biopsy DNA were TCRB immunosequenced. This table comes from immunoSEQ multiplex PCR, and its TCRdb copy is limited to in-frame clones, with some not included. The sample has roughly 15,000 clones, 84% seen once; the top ten hold about 6%. Eligibility required adulthood, ileal or ileocolonic Crohn's disease and indicated ileocolonic resection. This CDR3 spans 13 amino acids. Germline-derived CDR1 and CDR2 are SGHAT and FQDESV (reference sequence). The V end was cut by 1 base, the J end by 5 bases, with 8 bases between. The rearrangement uses TRBV11-1 and TRBJ1-2; the D gene is possibly TRBD1 (6 bases). The origin of this receptor is an adult with Crohn's disease. Specimen: ileal tissue. CDR3 residues: CASSLVTGYGYTF. The CDR3 DNA sequence: TGTGCCAGCAGCTTAGTCACAGGGTATGGCTACACCTTC.